The clone carrying this TCR beta chain was counted a few times. Its cognate antigen is unknown. TCRdb recomputed calls from the reads with MiXCR, one row per CDR3 protein. The table includes some 800,000 distinct CDR3 sequences, 30% to 35% detected once. Trimming pared 5 bases from V and 1 base from J, leaving 8 bases between. This CDR3 contains 13 residues. Germline CDR1 and CDR2: LNHDA and SQIVND (reference sequence). This sample was taken from a study of T cell repertoires in cytomegalovirus infection. Overall study context: Matching HLA type, along with CMV infection, was indicated by public TCR beta signatures.

Findings and limits, study-wide: Clonotypes of TCR beta that were HLA-C-restricted and CMV-specific dominated the ex vivo response. The cumulative frequency of public TCR beta families identified carriers of CMV plus the relevant HLA.

The starting material was cultured CD8+ T cells from PBMCs, obtained from culture after CMV antigen stimulation. This TCR derives from a human donor in good health (CMV status not recorded). Some clones in this sample may be carry-over from other donors' samples. The chain couples TRBV19 to TRBJ1-1; D remains ambiguous. CDR3 amino acids: CASSGDPNTEAFF. CDR3 in DNA: TGTGCCAGTAGTGGTGACCCGAACACTGAAGCTTTCTTT.